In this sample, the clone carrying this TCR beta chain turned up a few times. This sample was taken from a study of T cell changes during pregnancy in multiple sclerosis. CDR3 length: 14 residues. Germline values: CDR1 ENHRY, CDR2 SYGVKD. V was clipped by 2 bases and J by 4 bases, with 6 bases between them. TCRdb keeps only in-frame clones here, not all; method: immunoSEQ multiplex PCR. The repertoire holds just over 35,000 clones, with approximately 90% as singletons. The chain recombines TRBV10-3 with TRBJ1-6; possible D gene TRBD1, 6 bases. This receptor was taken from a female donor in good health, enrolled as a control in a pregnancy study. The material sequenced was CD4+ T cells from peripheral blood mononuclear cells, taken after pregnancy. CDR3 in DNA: TGTGCCATCAGTGAGGGACAGTATAATTCACCCCTCCACTTT. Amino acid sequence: CAISEGQYNSPLHF.